Listed here are 29 T cell receptor beta chains from one sample, sequenced in a study of T and B cells in COVID-19 patients. Blood genomic DNA input for TRB amplification was 250-500 ng. Multiplex PCR with BIOMED2 TRB-A/B primer pools amplified TRB rearrangements. TCRdb itself ran the multiplex PCR reads through MiXCR, one entry per CDR3 protein. Of approximately 14,000 distinct CDR3 sequences listed, 28% are singletons. Source material: blood. The receptors were sampled from a human donor who had recovered from COVID-19.

CDR3 protein: CASSFGLAGDYGETQYF. The CDR3 bases are TGTGCCAGCAGCTTCGGACTAGCGGGAGATTATGGGGAGACCCAGTACTTC. The chain employs TRBV5-6 and TRBJ2-5; TRBD2 aligns across 13 bases. Germline CDR1 reads SGHDT; CDR2 reads YYEEEE. V was clipped by 2 bases and J by 5 bases; unmatched bases: 9. This CDR3 comprises 17 residues.

V usage is TRBV5-1 and J usage is TRBJ1-1; TRBD1 might be the D (6 bases). V was shortened by 0 bases and J by 6 bases, with 15 bases between the two germline ends. CDR1 and CDR2 (germline): SGHRS, YFSETQ. The CDR3 loop spans 15 amino acids. The chain's CDR3 is CASSLGVRGPSEAFF. As DNA, the CDR3 is TGCGCCAGCAGCTTGGGGGTTCGGGGGCCGTCTGAAGCTTTCTTT.

The table lists this clonotype with many counts. The chain carries TRBV6-5 and TRBJ2-1, with 15 bases matching TRBD2. Germline V gene sequence: CDR1 MNHEY, CDR2 SVGAGI. This CDR3 has 19 amino acids. Trimming took 0 bases from V and 9 from J; bases not matched to a gene: 12. The CDR3 reads CASSYSSSGLAGGPSEQFF. CDR3 in DNA: TGTGCCAGCAGTTACTCCTCCTCCGGACTAGCGGGAGGGCCAAGTGAGCAGTTCTTC.

The V gene is TRBV7-6, the J gene TRBJ2-7, with TRBD2 matching 14 bases. CDR3 size: 14 residues. With 5 bases clipped from V and 12 bases from J, the junction kept 9 bases outside the gene matches. Germline-derived CDR1 and CDR2 are SGHVS and FNYEAQ. The chain's CDR3 is CASSPGLAGGAGYF. The CDR3 bases are TGTGCCAGCAGCCCCGGACTAGCGGGAGGCGCGGGGTACTTC.

The chain has TRBV7-9 and TRBJ2-3; 10 positions match TRBD2. In germline, CDR1 is SEHNR, CDR2 FQNEAQ (reference sequence). This CDR3 is 14 amino acids long. After removal of 3 bases from V and 6 bases from J, the junction contained 3 bases not matched to a gene. CDR3 DNA sequence: TGTGCCAGCAGCTTCAGCGGGGGGGAGGATACGCAGTATTTT. It codes for CASSFSGGEDTQYF.

This clonotype is medium-sized. This chain connects TRBV6-4 to TRBJ2-2, with D hard to call. The V end was cut by 4 bases, the J end by 1 base, with 7 bases between. Germline V gives CDR1 MRHNA, CDR2 SNTAGT. This CDR3 contains 14 residues. The CDR3 loop reads CASSVQLNTGELFF. CDR3 DNA sequence: TGTGCCAGCAGTGTCCAACTGAACACCGGGGAGCTGTTTTTT.

The chain's CDR3 is CASSLEGARGYTF. The CDR3, as DNA: TGTGCCAGCAGCTTAGAGGGGGCTCGTGGCTACACCTTC. The chain joins TRBV11-2 to TRBJ1-2; tentatively, D is TRBD1 (6 bases). This CDR3 region has 13 residues. Germline CDR1 reads SGHAT; CDR2 reads FQNNGV. V was cut by 0 bases and J by 7 bases, with 9 bases left in between.

This sequence joins TRBV7-9 and TRBJ2-7, with D possibly TRBD1 on 6 matching bases. CDR3 length: 15 amino acids. In germline, CDR1 is SEHNR, CDR2 FQNEAQ (reference sequence). Trimming took off 6 bases at V and 2 bases at J, with 17 bases between the two ends. The CDR3 reads CASRYSGDWAYEQYF. The CDR3, as DNA: TGTGCCAGCAGATACTCAGGGGATTGGGCCTACGAGCAGTACTTC.

This rearrangement joins TRBV11-1 to TRBJ2-1; TRBD1 agrees at 9 bases. Germline lookup yields CDR1 SGHAT and CDR2 FQDESV (reference sequence). The CDR3 has 16 residues. V shed 5 bases and J 4 bases; nucleotides not matched to a gene: 9. CDR3 coding DNA: TGTGCCAGCAGCCGACGGACAGGGGACCGATACAATGAGCAGTTCTTC. Its translation: CASSRRTGDRYNEQFF.

This chain links TRBV5-1 with TRBJ1-1; D is unresolved. This CDR3 contains 15 residues. Trimming removed 0 bases at V and 2 bases at J, with 11 bases between. Germline CDR1 SGHRS, CDR2 YFSETQ. The CDR3 nucleotides are TGCGCCAGCAGCTTGGAGCCTACAGTAAACACTGAAGCTTTCTTT. Its protein is CASSLEPTVNTEAFF.

In this sample, this clonotype is medium-sized. V gene TRBV15 combines with J gene TRBJ2-6; the D gene is possibly TRBD2 (6 bases). V dropped 6 bases and J dropped 0 bases, with 12 bases sitting between them. This CDR3 is 16 amino acids long. Per the germline V gene, CDR1 is LNHNV and CDR2 is YYDKDF (reference sequence). CDR3 in DNA: TGTGCCACCAGGGGGGGTGAGAGCTCTGGGGCCAACGTCCTGACTTTC. This codes for CATRGGESSGANVLTF.

This clonotype appeared many times. The rearrangement uses TRBV27 and TRBJ2-1; D gene unclear. The CDR3 loop spans 15 amino acids. The V end was cut by 4 bases, the J end by 1 base, with 11 bases between. CDR1 and CDR2 from the germline V gene are MNHEY and SMNVEV (reference sequence). CDR3 DNA sequence: TGTGCCAGCAGTTCCCTTCCGCCTTCCTACAATGAGCAGTTCTTC. It specifies CASSSLPPSYNEQFF.

The chain is built from TRBV11-1 and TRBJ1-1, with TRBD1 as a possible D gene (6 bases). The CDR3 has 14 residues. Trimming stripped 3 bases from V and 8 bases from J, with 16 bases between. CDR1 SGHAT and CDR2 FQDESV come from the germline V gene (reference sequence). CDR3 region: CASSLGVSRGEAFF. The CDR3 coding sequence is TGTGCCAGCAGCTTGGGTGTGAGTAGGGGGGAAGCTTTCTTT. Together with reference TRBV11-1 and TRBJ1-1, the CDR3 gives the full variable domain: EAEVAQSPRYKITEKSQAVAFWCDPISGHATLYWYRQILGQGPELLVQFQDESVVDDSQLPKDRFSAERLKGVDSTLKIQPAELGDSAMYLCASSLGVSRGEAFFGQGTRLTVV.

This sequence joins TRBV12-3 or TRBV12-4 and TRBJ1-5; maybe TRBD1 (5 bases). V was clipped by 8 bases and J by 7 bases, with 15 bases between them. The CDR3 extends over 13 amino acids. The CDR3 DNA sequence: TGTGCCAGCCAATCGACGGGGCAACAGCCCCAGCATTTT. Protein sequence: CASQSTGQQPQHF.

This clonotype was seen at least ten times. V usage is TRBV30 and J usage is TRBJ1-4, with D hard to call. With 3 bases removed from V and 8 bases from J, the gap between germline ends came to 7 bases. The CDR3 has 11 residues. CDR1 is GTSNPN and CDR2 is SVGIG in the germline V gene (reference sequence). The CDR3 sequence: CAWSAREKLFF. The CDR3 DNA follows: TGTGCCTGGAGCGCTCGGGAAAAACTGTTTTTT.

This clonotype was counted between two and nine times. This sequence joins TRBV24-1 and TRBJ1-1; 8 bases align to TRBD1. The length of the CDR3 is 15 residues. J was trimmed by 8 bases and V by 5 bases; bases with no gene match: 12. From germline, CDR1 is KGHDR and CDR2 SFDVKD. CDR3 amino acids: CATSVGGQGRSEAFF. The CDR3 nucleotides are TGTGCCACCAGTGTAGGAGGACAGGGTCGCTCCGAAGCTTTCTTT.

On this clonotype itself: A much bigger clone sits one base away, suggesting this may be a read error. The chain carries TRBV18 and TRBJ2-3, with D perhaps being TRBD1 or TRBD2 (5 bases each). This CDR3 spans 14 amino acids. CDR1 KGHSH and CDR2 LQKENI come from the germline V gene. V gave up 3 bases and J gave up 8 bases, with 15 bases separating them. CDR3: CASSPLKPRGTQYF. The CDR3 DNA reads TGTGCCAGCTCACCCCTCAAGCCGAGGGGTACGCAGTATTTT.

This clonotype is judged medium-sized. In DNA form, the CDR3 reads TGTGCCTGGAGTGCCGGGGGACAGTTACAAGAGACCCAGTACTTC. Translated: CAWSAGGQLQETQYF. The rearrangement uses TRBV30 and TRBJ2-5; perhaps TRBD1 as D (7 bases). V gave up 1 base and J gave up 2 bases, with 14 bases separating them. The germline V gene encodes CDR1 GTSNPN and CDR2 SVGIG (reference sequence). The CDR3 loop spans 15 amino acids.

This clonotype was seen many times. The chain is built from TRBV18 and TRBJ1-4, with 7 bases that match TRBD1. Germline CDR1 KGHSH, CDR2 LQKENI. J gave up 10 bases and V 3 bases, and 5 bases lay outside the gene matches. The CDR3 is made up of 13 amino acids. The CDR3 DNA is TGTGCCAGCTCACCCGGGACAGACCTAAAACTGTTTTTT. This gives the protein CASSPGTDLKLFF.

There are many counts of this clonotype. The chain combines TRBV18 with TRBJ2-7; 7 bases map to TRBD1. The J segment lost 4 bases and the V segment lost 1 base, leaving 7 bases of the junction unmatched. This CDR3 contains 15 residues. Germline V CDR1 and CDR2: KGHSH, LQKENI. The CDR3 spells CASSPLGQVQYEQYF. CDR3 sequence (DNA): TGTGCCAGCTCACCACTCGGACAGGTGCAGTACGAGCAGTACTTC.

V is TRBV5-4 and J is TRBJ1-2; 9 bases match TRBD1. The length of the CDR3 is 14 residues. V was pared by 4 bases and J by 2 bases, with 3 bases of the junction left unmatched. Germline-derived CDR1 and CDR2 are SGHNT and YYREEE (reference sequence). In nucleotides, the CDR3 is TGTGCCAGCAGCCAGGGACAGGGAAACTATGGCTACACCTTC. Translated, it gives CASSQGQGNYGYTF.

The chain links TRBV6-5 to TRBJ2-3; a possible D gene is TRBD2 (6 bases). V lost 6 bases, J lost 5 bases, and 15 bases lay in between. Per germline, CDR1 MNHEY and CDR2 SVGAGI. There are 14 residues in the CDR3. CDR3 in DNA: TGTGCCAGCAGGACGACGGAGGGACGAGATACGCAGTATTTT. It codes for CASRTTEGRDTQYF.

There are a few counts of this clonotype. V gene TRBV12-3 or TRBV12-4 combines with J gene TRBJ2-3, with 10 bases matching TRBD2. The J segment lost 6 bases and the V segment lost 2 bases, leaving 5 bases of the junction unmatched. There are 15 residues in the CDR3. CDR3: CASSLQLAGWDTQYF. For the CDR3, the DNA is TGTGCCAGCAGTTTACAACTAGCGGGGTGGGATACGCAGTATTTT.

CDR3 amino acids: CASSEGAEQRHQPQHF. The CDR3 DNA sequence: TGTGCCAGCAGTGAAGGGGCAGAACAGAGGCATCAGCCCCAGCATTTT. This chain links TRBV6-1 with TRBJ1-5; D call uncertain. CDR1 is MNHNS and CDR2 is SASEGT in the germline V gene. Trimming shortened V by 1 base and J by 5 bases, and 15 bases separated the two germline ends. The CDR3 runs to 16 residues.

This chain joins TRBV12-3 or TRBV12-4 and TRBJ1-5; D remains ambiguous. Between the trimmed V and J ends, which lost 2 bases and 0 bases, there was a span of 8 bases. The CDR3 is 15 amino acids. CDR3 nucleotides: TGTGCCAGCAGTTTACAGGCGGGTAGCAATCAGCCCCAGCATTTT. This encodes CASSLQAGSNQPQHF.

Notes on this clonotype: One junction end disagrees with the germline gene, perhaps due to a read error. V is TRBV30 and J is TRBJ1-3; D perhaps matches TRBD1 (5 bases). CDR1 is GTSNPN and CDR2 is SVGIG in the germline V gene (reference sequence). This CDR3 comprises 13 residues. The CDR3 is CAWNGGSGNAIYF. CDR3 DNA sequence: TGTGCCTGGAATGGGGGTTCTGGAAACGCCATATATTTT.

This clonotype ranks as medium-sized. This sequence joins TRBV27 and TRBJ2-3; 9 nucleotides match TRBD2. The trim removed 6 bases at V and 1 base at J, leaving 5 bases unmatched. CDR3 length: 15 amino acids. Germline V gives CDR1 MNHEY, CDR2 SMNVEV (reference sequence). The CDR3 DNA reads as TGTGCCAGCAGGGCGGGGGGGCCACGCACAGATACGCAGTATTTT. Translating gives CASRAGGPRTDTQYF.

The V and J genes are TRBV19 and TRBJ2-2, with D unclear. The germline CDR1 and CDR2 sequences are LNHDA and SQIVND (reference sequence). This CDR3 is built from 20 residues. CDR3 loop: CVSSIDLPYLRSLNTGELFF. The CDR3 region has the DNA TGTGTTAGTAGTATAGATCTCCCTTATTTGCGGTCGCTGAACACCGGGGAGCTGTTTTTT.

V gene TRBV12-3 or TRBV12-4 combines with J gene TRBJ2-7; 7 bases fit TRBD1. This CDR3 is built from 15 residues. Trimming removed 7 bases from V and 2 bases from J; junction bases left unmatched: 11. This chain's CDR3 is CASISETGTPYEQYF. CDR3 nucleotide sequence: TGTGCCAGCATAAGTGAGACAGGGACCCCCTACGAGCAGTACTTC.